These T cell receptor beta chains were read from a single sample in a study of blood T cell repertoires in COVID-19. TCRdb's copy holds only in-frame clones and misses some; the assay was immunoSEQ multiplex PCR. The sample includes roughly 160,000 clones, 85% to 90% seen only once; the top ten take over 0.85%. Sequencing input: peripheral blood. These receptors came from a man aged 18 to 35 with acute or convalescent COVID-19. Each CDR3 is given with its conserved first and last residue. The order of the fields is CDR3 DNA, CDR3 protein, J gene, V gene, D gene, clone size. The D gene is left open where the match is weak. Some rows have no size entry. The others give once, few or many, or a class for an expanded clone.

TGCGCCAGCAGCTTAGGGACAGGGGAAAAACTGTTTTTT CASSLGTGEKLFF TRBJ1-4 TRBV5-1 TRBD1 NA
TGTGCCAGCAGCCAAGACCCCCCCCAACGACAGGGGGTAAGAGGTACTGAAGCTTTCTTT CASSQDPPQRQGVRGTEAFF TRBJ1-1 TRBV3-1/TRBV3-2 TRBD1 NA
TGTGCCAGTTCCCCAGGGGACAGGAGCACAGATACGCAGTATTTT CASSPGDRSTDTQYF TRBJ2-3 TRBV19 TRBD1 NA
TGTGCCAGCAGCTCACAGGGGGGCACCACATCTTCACCCCTCCACTTT CASSSQGGTTSSPLHF TRBJ1-6 TRBV5-5 TRBD1 NA
TGTGCCAGCAGCCCCCCGACAGGGATAGACACTGAAGCTTTCTTT CASSPPTGIDTEAFF TRBJ1-1 TRBV7-8 TRBD1 NA
TGCGCCAGCAGCCCCAGTGGCGGCTCTGGAAACACCATATATTTT CASSPSGGSGNTIYF TRBJ1-3 TRBV5-1 NA NA
TGTGCCAGCAGCAAAGAGGGAAGGGACACGAACACCGGGGAGCTGTTTTTT CASSKEGRDTNTGELFF TRBJ2-2 TRBV21-1 NA NA
TGCAGCGTTGTCCCCAGGGGGCGGACTGAAGCTTTCTTT CSVVPRGRTEAFF TRBJ1-1 TRBV29-1 TRBD1 NA
TGTGCCACCAGCAGAGAGGCGGGGAGGGAGCAGTACTTC CATSREAGREQYF TRBJ2-7 TRBV15 NA NA
TGTGCTAGTGGTTTCGGGACTAGCGAGTTCTTC CASGFGTSEFF TRBJ2-1 TRBV12-5 TRBD2 NA
TGTGCCATAGGACAGGAACTGGGTCCTAATTCACCCCTCCACTTT CAIGQELGPNSPLHF TRBJ1-6 TRBV10-3 TRBD1 NA
TGCGCCAGCAGCCCGCCCGATGCGGGGGGATACAATGAGCAGTTCTTC CASSPPDAGGYNEQFF TRBJ2-1 TRBV5-1 TRBD2 NA
TGTGCCAGCAGTACAGTACCCCTAGGGGGCGCGGGCAATCAGCCCCAGCATTTT CASSTVPLGGAGNQPQHF TRBJ1-5 TRBV27 TRBD1 NA
TGTGCCAGCAGCGACAGGGTCCAGATCACCGGGGAGCTGTTTTTT CASSDRVQITGELFF TRBJ2-2 TRBV3-1/TRBV3-2 TRBD1 few
TGTGCCTGGAGTGTACCACAGTCCCCCCTCCACTTT CAWSVPQSPLHF TRBJ1-6 TRBV30 NA NA
TGTGCCTGGAGTGTACCCCAGACCGGGGAGCGGAGGCAGTACTTC CAWSVPQTGERRQYF TRBJ2-7 TRBV30 NA once
TGTGCCAGCAGCCCGGCCCAGGGTCCCTACAATGAGCAGTTCTTC CASSPAQGPYNEQFF TRBJ2-1 TRBV7-7 NA NA
TGTGCCAGCAGTCACGACCGGGGGGATTCACCCCTCCACTTT CASSHDRGDSPLHF TRBJ1-6 TRBV27 NA NA
TGCGCCAGCCAACAGGGGAACACTGAAGCTTTCTTT CASQQGNTEAFF TRBJ1-1 TRBV5-1 NA NA
TGTGCCAGCAGTCCAACAGGGGCCGGGGAGCTGTTTTTT CASSPTGAGELFF TRBJ2-2 TRBV28 TRBD1 NA
TGTGCCACCTCGCGGGGGAACACTGAAGCTTTCTTT CATSRGNTEAFF TRBJ1-1 TRBV6-6 NA NA
TGTGCCAGCAGAAGGGTAGGGGCCCCAGATACGCAGTATTTT CASRRVGAPDTQYF TRBJ2-3 TRBV5-6 NA NA
TGTGCCAGCAGTTTATCGCTAGCGTACTACAATGAGCAGTTCTTC CASSLSLAYYNEQFF TRBJ2-1 TRBV27 NA NA
TGTGCCAGCAGCCCACAGGGCGTCTATGGCTACACCTTC CASSPQGVYGYTF TRBJ1-2 TRBV7-8 NA few